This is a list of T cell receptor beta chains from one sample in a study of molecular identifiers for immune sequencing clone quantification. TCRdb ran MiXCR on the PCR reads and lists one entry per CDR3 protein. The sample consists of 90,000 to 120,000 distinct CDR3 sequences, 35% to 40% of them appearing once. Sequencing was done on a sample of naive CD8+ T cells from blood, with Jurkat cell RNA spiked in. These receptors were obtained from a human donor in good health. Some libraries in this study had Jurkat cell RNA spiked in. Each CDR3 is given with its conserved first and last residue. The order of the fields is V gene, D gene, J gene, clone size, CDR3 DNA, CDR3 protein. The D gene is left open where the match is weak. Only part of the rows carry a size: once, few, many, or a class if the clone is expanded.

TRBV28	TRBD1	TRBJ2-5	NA	TGTGCCAGCAGCCCCGGGACAGGGCGAGAGACCCAGTACTTC	CASSPGTGRETQYF
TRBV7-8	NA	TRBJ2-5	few	TGTGCCAGCAGCCACGGAGAGACCCAGTACTTC	CASSHGETQYF
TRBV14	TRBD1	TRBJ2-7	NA	TGTGCCAGCAGCCATGTACAGGGGGAAGGCTACGAGCAGTACTTC	CASSHVQGEGYEQYF
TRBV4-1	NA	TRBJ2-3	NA	TGCGCCAGCAGCCAAGATCCCGATCCTGCGCAGTATTTT	CASSQDPDPAQYF
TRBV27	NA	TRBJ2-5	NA	TGTGCCAGCAGTTTAGATTGGGCAGAAAAAGAGACCCAGTACTTC	CASSLDWAEKETQYF
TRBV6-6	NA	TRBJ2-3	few	TGTGCCAGCAATTGGGTATACACAGATACGCAGTATTTT	CASNWVYTDTQYF
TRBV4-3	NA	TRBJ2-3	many	TGCGCCAGCAGCCCAGGGGCGAGCGCAGATACGCAGTATTTT	CASSPGASADTQYF
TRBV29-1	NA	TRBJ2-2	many	TGCAGCGACCCCGTTGCCGGGGAGCTGTTTTTT	CSDPVAGELFF
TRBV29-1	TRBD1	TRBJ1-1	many	TGCAGCGTTCGCGAGACAGGGGGGACTGAAGCTTTCTTT	CSVRETGGTEAFF
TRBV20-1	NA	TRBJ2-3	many	TGCAGTGCCGGGGACTCATTTGCAACTACGCAGTATTTT	CSAGDSFATTQYF